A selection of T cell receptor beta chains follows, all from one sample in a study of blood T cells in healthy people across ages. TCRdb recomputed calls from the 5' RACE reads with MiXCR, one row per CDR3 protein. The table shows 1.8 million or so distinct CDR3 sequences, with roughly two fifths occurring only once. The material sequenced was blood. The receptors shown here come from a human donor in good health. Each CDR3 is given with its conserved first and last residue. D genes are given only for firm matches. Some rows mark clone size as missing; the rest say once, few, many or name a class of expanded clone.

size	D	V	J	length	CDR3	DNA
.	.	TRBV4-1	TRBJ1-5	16	CASSQAWVLSNQPQHF	TGCGCCAGCAGCCAAGCTTGGGTATTGAGCAATCAGCCCCAGCATTTT
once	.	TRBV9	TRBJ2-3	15	CASSASFVLGDTQYF	TGTGCCAGCAGCGCCTCTTTTGTACTCGGAGATACGCAGTATTTT
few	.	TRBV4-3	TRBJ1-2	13	CASSQGVTYGYTF	TGCGCCAGCAGCCAAGGGGTGACTTATGGCTACACCTTC
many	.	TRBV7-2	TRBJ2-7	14	CASSLPGSSYEQYF	TGTGCCAGCAGCTTACCGGGAAGCTCCTACGAGCAGTACTTC
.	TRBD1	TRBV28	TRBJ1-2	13	CASSWDRDYGYTF	TGTGCCAGCAGTTGGGACAGGGACTATGGCTACACCTTC
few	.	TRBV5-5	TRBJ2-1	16	CASSGGRGTHYNEQFF	TGTGCCAGCAGCGGGGGGCGCGGGACACATTACAATGAGCAGTTCTTC
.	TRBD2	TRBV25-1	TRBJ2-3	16	CASSGASGASTDTQYF	TGTGCCAGCAGTGGGGCTAGCGGGGCTAGCACAGATACGCAGTATTTT
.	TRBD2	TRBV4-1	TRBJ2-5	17	CASSQTPKAGGQETQYF	TGCGCCAGCAGCCAAACCCCCAAAGCGGGGGGCCAAGAGACCCAGTACTTC
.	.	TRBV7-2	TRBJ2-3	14	CASSLSPLPDTQYF	TGTGCCAGCAGCCTCTCCCCATTGCCAGATACGCAGTATTTT
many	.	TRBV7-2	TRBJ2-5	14	CASSYGAGQETQYF	TGTGCCAGCAGCTACGGAGCAGGACAAGAGACCCAGTACTTC
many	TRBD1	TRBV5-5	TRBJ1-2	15	CASSPQPDRVYGYTF	TGTGCCAGCAGCCCCCAACCTGACAGGGTATATGGCTACACCTTC
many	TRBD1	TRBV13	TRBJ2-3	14	CASSGTASTDTQYF	TGCGCCAGCAGTGGGACAGCTAGCACAGATACGCAGTATTTT
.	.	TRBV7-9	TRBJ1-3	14	CASSGSPSGNTIYF	TGTGCCAGCAGTGGGTCCCCCTCTGGAAACACCATATATTTT
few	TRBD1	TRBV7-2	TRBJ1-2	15	CASSALPGQGDGYTF	TGTGCCAGCAGCGCGCTCCCAGGACAGGGCGACGGCTACACCTTC
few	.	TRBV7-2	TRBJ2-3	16	CASSPWGGAGADTQYF	TGTGCCAGCAGCCCTTGGGGCGGGGCCGGCGCAGATACGCAGTATTTT
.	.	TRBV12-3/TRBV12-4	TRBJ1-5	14	CASSRDGHNQPQHF	TGTGCCAGCAGCCGCGACGGCCACAATCAGCCCCAGCATTTT
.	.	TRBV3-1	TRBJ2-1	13	CASSQDQGVTQFF	TGTGCCAGCAGCCAAGACCAGGGTGTCACGCAGTTCTTC
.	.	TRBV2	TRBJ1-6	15	CASSEETGFHSPLHF	TGTGCCAGCAGTGAAGAAACAGGATTCCATTCACCCCTCCACTTT
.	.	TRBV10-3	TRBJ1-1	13	CAISEGMGTEAFF	TGTGCCATCAGTGAAGGGATGGGAACTGAAGCTTTCTTT
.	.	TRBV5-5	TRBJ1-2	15	CASSLEGRARYGYTF	TGTGCCAGCAGCTTGGAAGGCAGGGCCCGCTATGGCTACACCTTC
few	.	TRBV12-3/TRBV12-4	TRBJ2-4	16	CASSLVPVIAKNIQYF	TGTGCCAGCAGTTTAGTGCCGGTCATAGCCAAAAACATTCAGTACTTC
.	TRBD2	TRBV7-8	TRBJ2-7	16	CASSAPGLAVPYEQYF	TGTGCCAGCAGCGCGCCGGGACTAGCGGTACCCTACGAGCAGTACTTC
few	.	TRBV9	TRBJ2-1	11	CASSPATEQFF	TGTGCCAGCAGCCCAGCTACAGAGCAGTTCTTC
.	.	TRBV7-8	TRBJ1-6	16	CASSLEWDSSGSPLHF	TGTGCCAGCAGCTTAGAATGGGACTCCTCGGGTTCACCCCTCCACTTT
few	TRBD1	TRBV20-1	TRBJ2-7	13	CSADGTGVYEQYF	TGCAGTGCTGACGGGACAGGGGTTTACGAGCAGTACTTC
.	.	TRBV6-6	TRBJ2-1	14	CASTLGQLYNEQFF	TGTGCCAGCACTCTCGGACAGCTCTACAATGAGCAGTTCTTC
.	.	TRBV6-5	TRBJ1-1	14	CASSYLLRGRAAFF	TGTGCCAGCAGTTACCTACTACGGGGAAGGGCGGCTTTCTTT
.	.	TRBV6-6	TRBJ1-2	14	CASSYSSDLNGYTF	TGTGCCAGCAGTTACTCGTCAGATTTAAATGGCTACACCTTC
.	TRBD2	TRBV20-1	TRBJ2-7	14	CSAIGLAGINEQYF	TGCAGTGCGATTGGACTAGCGGGGATCAACGAGCAGTACTTC
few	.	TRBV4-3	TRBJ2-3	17	CASSLLRGGAGTDTQYF	TGCGCCAGCAGCTTGCTCCGAGGGGGGGCTGGCACAGATACGCAGTATTTT
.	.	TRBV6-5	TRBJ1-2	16	CASSWDRDKANYGYTF	TGTGCCAGCAGTTGGGACCGGGACAAAGCTAACTATGGCTACACCTTC
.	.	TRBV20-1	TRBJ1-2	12	CSASAGPYGYTF	TGCAGTGCTAGTGCAGGGCCCTATGGCTACACCTTC
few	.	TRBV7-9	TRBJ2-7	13	CASSNQGSGEQYF	TGTGCCAGCAGCAACCAGGGGTCCGGGGAGCAGTACTTC
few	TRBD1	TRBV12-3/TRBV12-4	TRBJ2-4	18	CASRTTSGQKGAKNIQYF	TGTGCCAGCAGAACAACCTCGGGACAGAAGGGAGCCAAAAACATTCAGTACTTC
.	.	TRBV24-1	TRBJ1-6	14	CATSESSYNSPLHF	TGTGCCACCAGTGAAAGCTCCTATAATTCACCCCTCCACTTT
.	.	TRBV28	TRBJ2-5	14	CASSSSGYGETQYF	TGTGCCAGCAGTTCCTCCGGGTACGGAGAGACCCAGTACTTC
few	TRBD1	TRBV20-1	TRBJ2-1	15	CSAPRDRISYNEQFF	TGCAGTGCTCCCCGGGACAGAATCTCCTACAATGAGCAGTTCTTC
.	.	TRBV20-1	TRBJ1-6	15	CSTNREGSYNSPLHF	TGCAGTACGAACAGGGAGGGATCCTATAATTCACCCCTCCACTTT
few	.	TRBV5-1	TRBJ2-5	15	CASSLASRETETQYF	TGCGCCAGCAGCTTGGCCTCGAGGGAGACGGAGACCCAGTACTTC
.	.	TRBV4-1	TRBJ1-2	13	CASSQGEASGYTF	TGCGCCAGCAGCCAAGGGGAGGCGAGTGGCTACACCTTC